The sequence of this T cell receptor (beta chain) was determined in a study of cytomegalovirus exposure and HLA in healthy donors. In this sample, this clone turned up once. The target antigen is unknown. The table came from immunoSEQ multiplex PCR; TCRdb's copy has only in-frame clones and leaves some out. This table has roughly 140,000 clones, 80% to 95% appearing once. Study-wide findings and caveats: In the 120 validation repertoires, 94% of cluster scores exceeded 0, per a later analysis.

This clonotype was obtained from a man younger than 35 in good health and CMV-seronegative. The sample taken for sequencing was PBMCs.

This CDR3 reads CASRNGQGTGELFF. CDR3 nucleotide sequence: TGTGCCAGCAGGAATGGACAGGGGACCGGGGAGCTGTTTTTT. The chain links TRBV6-6 to TRBJ2-2; 9 bases are a match to TRBD1. This CDR3 is 14 amino acids long. The J segment lost 5 bases and the V segment lost 6 bases, leaving 4 bases of the junction unmatched. Germline CDR1 and CDR2: MNHNY and SVGAGI (reference sequence).